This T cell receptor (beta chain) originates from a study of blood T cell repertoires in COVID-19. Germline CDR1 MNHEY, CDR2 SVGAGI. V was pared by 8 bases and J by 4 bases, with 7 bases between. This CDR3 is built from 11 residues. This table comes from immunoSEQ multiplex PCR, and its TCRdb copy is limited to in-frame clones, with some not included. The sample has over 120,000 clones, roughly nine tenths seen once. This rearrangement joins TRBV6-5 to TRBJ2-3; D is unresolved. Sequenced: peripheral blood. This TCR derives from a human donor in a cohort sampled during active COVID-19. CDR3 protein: CASYLADTQYF. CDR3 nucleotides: TGTGCCAGCTACTTAGCAGATACGCAGTATTTT.